The following is a T cell receptor (beta chain) sequence with its context. One to two pinch biopsies were taken from the rectum during colonoscopy. The data derive from a study of pediatric ulcerative colitis. Overall study context: Disease was pancolitis in roughly 7 and left-sided in two, histology-confirmed.

Germline V CDR1 and CDR2: SGHRS, YFSETQ. This CDR3 has 16 residues. J lost 5 bases, V lost 6 bases, and 10 bases had no gene match. Profiling relied on immunoSEQ multiplex PCR, and the TCRdb table lists in-frame clones only, not all of them. This sample has about 36,000 clones, with around three quarters found just once. The chain carries TRBV5-1 and TRBJ2-1, with 11 bases lining up with TRBD2. Material: gut tissue. The TCR comes from a boy aged 5-17 years with moderate ulcerative colitis. The DNA for the CDR3 is TGCGCCAGCAACGAACCGGGACTAGCGGATAACAATGAGCAGTTCTTC. Its translation: CASNEPGLADNNEQFF.